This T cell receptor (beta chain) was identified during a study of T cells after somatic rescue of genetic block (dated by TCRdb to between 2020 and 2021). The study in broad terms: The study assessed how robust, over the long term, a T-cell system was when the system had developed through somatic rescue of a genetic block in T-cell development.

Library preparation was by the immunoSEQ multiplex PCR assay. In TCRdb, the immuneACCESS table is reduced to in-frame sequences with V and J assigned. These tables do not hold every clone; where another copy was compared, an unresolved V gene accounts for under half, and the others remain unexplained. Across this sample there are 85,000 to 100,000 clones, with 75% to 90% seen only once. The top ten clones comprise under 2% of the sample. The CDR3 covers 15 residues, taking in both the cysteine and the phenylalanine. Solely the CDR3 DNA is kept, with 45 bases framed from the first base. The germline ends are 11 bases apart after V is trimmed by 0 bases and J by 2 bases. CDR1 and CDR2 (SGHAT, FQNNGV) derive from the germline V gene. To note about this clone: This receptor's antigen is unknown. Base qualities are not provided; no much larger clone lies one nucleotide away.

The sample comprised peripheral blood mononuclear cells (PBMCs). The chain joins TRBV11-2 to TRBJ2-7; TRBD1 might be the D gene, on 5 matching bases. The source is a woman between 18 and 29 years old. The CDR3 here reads CASSLEQAGAYEQYF. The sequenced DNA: TGTGCCAGCAGCTTAGAACAGGCTGGGGCCTACGAGCAGTACTTC. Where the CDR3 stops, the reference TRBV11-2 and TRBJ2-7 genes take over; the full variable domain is EAGVAQSPRYKIIEKRQSVAFWCNPISGHATLYWYQQILGQGPKLLIQFQNNGVVDDSQLPKDRFSAERLKGVDSTLKIQPAKLEDSAVYLCASSLEQAGAYEQYFGPGTRLTVT.